This TCR beta chain appears in the sequencing data of a study of response to subunit inactivated influenza vaccine. Study-wide results and limits: The authors suggested that every seasonal influenza vaccination recruits few new T cells.

CDR3 length: 15 amino acids. V lost 1 base and J lost 2, with 15 bases in between. Germline V gene sequence: CDR1 DFQATT, CDR2 SNEGSKA (reference sequence). TCRdb reprocessed the RT-PCR reads via MiXCR and lists one record per CDR3 protein. Among 710,000 or so distinct CDR3 sequences listed, 15% to 19% were seen once. A note on this clonotype: Its antigen is not identified.

The sequence came from a man aged 45 to 65 who received an inactivated influenza vaccine. Sequenced here: PBMCs from blood, sampled roughly 12 days after vaccination. The chain is built from TRBV20-1 and TRBJ2-7; tentative D call: TRBD1 (5 bases). CDR3 sequence (DNA): TGCAGTGCTAGAGTTCTGCAGGGTGGGACCTACGAGCAGTACTTC. This translates into CSARVLQGGTYEQYF.